This passage covers 20 T cell receptor beta chains from one sample sequenced in a study of CD8 T cells in ankylosing spondylitis. Notes on the study in general: Blood of patients with ankylosing spondylitis appeared to be characterized by a TCR beta motif of seven or eight highly homologous variants.

These TCRs' antigens remain unknown. TCRdb itself ran the 5' RACE reads through MiXCR, one entry per CDR3 protein. The table has roughly 440,000 distinct CDR3 sequences, approximately 17% seen once. The sequenced material came from blood, either unsorted or a sorted T cell fraction (not recorded which). All receptors derive from a male donor with ankylosing spondylitis.

The chain recombines TRBV5-1 with TRBJ1-1; TRBD1 agrees at 7 bases. With V trimmed by 0 bases and J by 5 bases, 7 bases remained unmatched. CDR3 size: 15 residues. Germline values: CDR1 SGHRS, CDR2 YFSETQ. CDR3 sequence reads: CASSLAPGGRTEAFF. The CDR3 DNA follows: TGCGCCAGCAGCTTGGCCCCAGGGGGGAGAACTGAAGCTTTCTTT.

This clonotype was detected only a few times. The rearrangement uses TRBV18 and TRBJ1-5; D remains ambiguous. CDR1 KGHSH and CDR2 LQKENI come from the germline V gene. The CDR3 totals 12 residues. Trimming took off 5 bases at V and 4 bases at J, with 6 bases between the two ends. CDR3 amino acids: CASSGENQPQHF. CDR3 DNA sequence: TGTGCCAGCTCAGGGGAAAATCAGCCCCAGCATTTT.

At least ten counts were recorded for this clonotype. The chain couples TRBV5-1 to TRBJ2-7, with D possibly matching TRBD2 (5 bases). The V gene's germline CDR1 is SGHRS and CDR2 YFSETQ. This CDR3 has 14 residues. The germline V and J ends were trimmed by 0 bases and 5 bases, with 12 bases remaining between them. This CDR3 reads CASSLVLAEHEQYF. The CDR3 region has the DNA TGCGCCAGCAGCTTGGTCCTAGCTGAGCACGAGCAGTACTTC.

This clonotype showed up just a few times. This chain links TRBV10-3 with TRBJ2-7, with D perhaps matching TRBD1 or TRBD2 (5 bases each). Germline V lookup: CDR1 ENHRY, CDR2 SYGVKD. This CDR3 comprises 12 residues. V lost 6 bases and J 4 bases, leaving 10 bases between the germline ends. DNA for the CDR3: TGTGCCATCAGCCGGGACCTATACGAGCAGTACTTC. Its translation is CAISRDLYEQYF.

This clonotype was counted many times. The gene calls are TRBV5-1 and TRBJ2-3; 7 bases are a match to TRBD1. V gave up 4 bases and J gave up 6 bases; unmatched junction bases: 5. The CDR3 has 13 amino acids. Germline assignment: CDR1 SGHRS and CDR2 YFSETQ. CDR3: CASSPTGADTQYF. The CDR3 DNA follows: TGCGCCAGCAGCCCTACAGGGGCCGATACGCAGTATTTT.

The rearrangement links TRBV4-1 to TRBJ2-7; TRBD1 matches at 8 bases. Germline-derived CDR1 and CDR2 are MGHRA and YSYEKL. The CDR3 consists of 15 residues. V shed 2 bases and J 1 base; nucleotides not matched to a gene: 4. The CDR3 DNA reads as TGCGCCAGCAGCCAAATAGGGACAGGATCCTACGAGCAGTACTTC. Translation gives CASSQIGTGSYEQYF.

This clonotype appeared a few times. This chain links TRBV18 with TRBJ2-7, with 8 bases matching TRBD2. The CDR3 extends over 14 amino acids. J was trimmed by 0 bases and V by 3 bases; bases with no gene match: 1. The V gene's germline CDR1 is KGHSH and CDR2 LQKENI. CDR3 in DNA: TGTGCCAGCTCACCTAGCGGGATCTCCTACGAGCAGTACTTC. Amino acids: CASSPSGISYEQYF.

The genes are TRBV24-1 and TRBJ2-1, with D possibly TRBD2 on 6 matching bases. The V gene's germline CDR1 is KGHDR and CDR2 SFDVKD. The V and J ends lost 5 bases and 10 bases respectively, with 14 bases between them. The CDR3 length is 13 residues. The CDR3 is CATSGRVRDEQFF. For the CDR3, the DNA is TGTGCCACCAGTGGGAGGGTGCGGGACGAGCAGTTCTTC.

V gene TRBV18 combines with J gene TRBJ1-1; D gene uncertain. V was clipped by 2 bases and J by 0 bases, with 10 bases between them. Germline assignment: CDR1 KGHSH and CDR2 LQKENI. The CDR3 loop spans 15 amino acids. The CDR3, as DNA: TGTGCCAGCTCACCAGGCAGTAGCATGAACACTGAAGCTTTCTTT. This encodes CASSPGSSMNTEAFF.

Concerning this clonotype itself: Because it lacks the conserved phenylalanine or tryptophan at the end, this CDR3 is likely a read error. Because the CDR3's place on the DNA is in doubt, the DNA is left out and the CDR3 is given as listed by TCRdb. The gene calls are TRBV19 and TRBJ2-1; the table assigns TRBD1, which was not confirmed against the DNA. Including both end residues, the CDR3 is 10 amino acids long. CDR1 LNHDA and CDR2 SQIVND come from the germline V gene (reference sequence). CDR3 protein: CARIGQGEGL.

On this clonotype itself: A much larger clone lies one base from this, so it may be a read error. The chain uses TRBV4-1 and TRBJ2-3; 8 bases match TRBD2. The CDR3 contains 16 residues. Germline loops: CDR1 MGHRA, CDR2 YSYEKL. V lost 4 bases and J lost 3; bases outside the gene matches: 9. In nucleotides, the CDR3 is TGCGCCAGCAGCCCTCCTCGACTAGCGATTACAGATACGCAGTATTTT. This sequence encodes CASSPPRLAITDTQYF.

This clonotype was observed at least ten times. The chain links TRBV9 to TRBJ2-3, with D unclear. This CDR3 has 15 amino acids. Germline V gives CDR1 SGDLS, CDR2 YYNGEE. V was clipped by 4 bases and J by 2 bases, with 14 bases between them. CDR3 residues: CASSPLYFDTDTQYF. The CDR3 nucleotides read TGTGCCAGCAGCCCCCTCTACTTTGACACAGATACGCAGTATTTT.

This clonotype was observed many times. The rearrangement uses TRBV15 and TRBJ1-1; possibly TRBD1 for D (6 bases). The CDR3 extends over 15 amino acids. V shed 5 bases and J shed 0 bases, with 13 bases lying between them. Germline loops: CDR1 LNHNV, CDR2 YYDKDF (reference sequence). Here the CDR3 reads CATSRGGRMNTEAFF. DNA of the CDR3: TGTGCCACCAGCCGGGGGGGGCGGATGAACACTGAAGCTTTCTTT.

The chain joins TRBV20-1 to TRBJ2-5, with 13 positions matching TRBD2. There are 17 residues in the CDR3. Losses at the gene ends were 6 bases for V and 2 bases for J; bases not matched to a gene: 12. Germline V gives CDR1 DFQATT, CDR2 SNEGSKA (reference sequence). CDR3 DNA: TGCAGTGCGACGGGACTAGCGGGGAGGGTGAGGCAAGAGACCCAGTACTTC. This translates into CSATGLAGRVRQETQYF.

This chain joins TRBV7-9 and TRBJ1-3; 7 bases are a match to TRBD1. V trimming: 1 base; J trimming: 2 bases; junction bases outside the gene matches: 2. CDR1 and CDR2 from the germline V gene are SEHNR and FQNEAQ (reference sequence). This CDR3 region has 15 residues. CDR3 in amino acids: CASSLGDRAGNTIYF. CDR3 sequence (DNA): TGTGCCAGCAGCTTAGGTGACAGGGCTGGAAACACCATATATTTT.

The rearrangement links TRBV18 to TRBJ2-7, with 9 bases identical to TRBD1. Unmatched junction bases numbered 15, after V lost 8 bases and J lost 4 bases. This CDR3 is 16 amino acids long. Germline CDR1 KGHSH, CDR2 LQKENI. In DNA, the CDR3 is TGTGCCAGCACCGGGACAGGGACCGATAAGGGATACGAGCAGTACTTC. Amino acid sequence: CASTGTGTDKGYEQYF. Based on the CDR3 plus reference TRBV18 and TRBJ2-7, the full variable domain is NAGVMQNPRHLVRRRGQEARLRCSPMKGHSHVYWYRQLPEEGLKFMVYLQKENIIDESGMPKERFSAEFPKEGPSILRIQQVVRGDSAAYFCASTGTGTDKGYEQYFGPGTRLTVT.

The V call is TRBV12-3 or TRBV12-4, the J call TRBJ2-5; TRBD2 matches 9 bases. This CDR3 region has 15 residues. Trimming took 3 bases from V and 4 from J; bases not matched to a gene: 6. CDR3 coding DNA: TGTGCCAGCAGTTTGATCTCACTAGCGGGAGAGACCCAGTACTTC. Protein sequence: CASSLISLAGETQYF.

The table lists this clonotype with a few counts. The chain carries TRBV3-1 and TRBJ2-1, with TRBD2 identical over 8 bases. J lost 8 bases, V lost 1 base, and 7 bases had no gene match. The CDR3 runs 15 residues. The germline V gene has CDR1 LGHDT and CDR2 YNNKEL (reference sequence). The CDR3 DNA reads TGTGCCAGCAGCCAAGCGGGGGGGCCTCAGGATGAGCAGTTCTTC. It codes for CASSQAGGPQDEQFF.

This clonotype was seen repeatedly, ten times or more. The V gene is TRBV12-3 or TRBV12-4, the J gene TRBJ2-4; D uncertain. CDR3 size: 15 residues. V was clipped by 7 bases and J by 0 bases, with 13 bases between them. The CDR3 loop reads CASNRGGLAKNIQYF. CDR3 bases: TGTGCCAGCAACCGTGGCGGTCTAGCCAAAAACATTCAGTACTTC.

This clonotype was seen more than once but under ten times. This chain links TRBV20-1 with TRBJ2-1; 7 bases align to TRBD2. Germline values: CDR1 DFQATT, CDR2 SNEGSKA (reference sequence). CDR3 size: 15 residues. V gave up 6 bases and J gave up 0 bases; unmatched junction bases: 8. For the CDR3, the DNA is TGCAGTGCAAGACCCCGGGACTACTCCTACAATGAGCAGTTCTTC. Translated: CSARPRDYSYNEQFF.